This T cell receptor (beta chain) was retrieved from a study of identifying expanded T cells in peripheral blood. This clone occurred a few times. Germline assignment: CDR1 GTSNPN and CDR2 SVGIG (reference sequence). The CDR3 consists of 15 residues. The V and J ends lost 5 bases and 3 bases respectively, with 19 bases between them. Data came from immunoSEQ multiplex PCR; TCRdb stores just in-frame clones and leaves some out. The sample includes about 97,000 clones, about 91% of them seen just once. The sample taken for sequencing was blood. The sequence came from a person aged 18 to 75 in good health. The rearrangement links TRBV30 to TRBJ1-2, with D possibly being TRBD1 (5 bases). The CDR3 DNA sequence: TGTGCCTGGTACGGAGTTGAAGGGGAACACTATGGCTACACCTTC. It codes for CAWYGVEGEHYGYTF.